The 19 T cell receptor beta chains reported below all come from one sample, sequenced in a study of shared T cell receptors in the human thymus. Using immunoSEQ multiplex PCR, the repertoire was profiled, and TCRdb retains in-frame clones only, with some absent. This table has 600,000 or so clones, around 87% appearing once. These data also featured in a second study, about human thymus T cells.

The sample was thymocytes. These receptors all come from a boy younger than two with a congenital heart defect.

This clone was counted a single time. The chain couples TRBV7-8 to TRBJ1-2, with D perhaps matching TRBD1 (6 bases). Germline assignment: CDR1 SGHVS and CDR2 FQNEAQ. This CDR3 region has 14 residues. Trimming removed 3 bases from V and 4 bases from J, with 12 bases in between. The CDR3: CASSFGQCLYGYTF. The CDR3 coding sequence is TGTGCCAGCAGCTTCGGACAGTGCCTCTATGGCTACACCTTC.

V and J are TRBV5-1 and TRBJ2-1; a possible D gene is TRBD1 (5 bases). This CDR3 has 17 residues. The germline CDR1 and CDR2 sequences are SGHRS and YFSETQ. With 4 bases removed from V and 2 bases from J, the gap between germline ends came to 19 bases. As DNA, the CDR3 is TGCGCCAGCAGCCTGGGAATTGACAGTCGAACCTACAATGAGCAGTTCTTC. Its protein product is CASSLGIDSRTYNEQFF.

This sequence joins TRBV27 and TRBJ2-1, with D possibly being TRBD1 (6 bases). Germline-derived CDR1 and CDR2 are MNHEY and SMNVEV (reference sequence). This CDR3 is 14 amino acids long. V gave up 5 bases and J gave up 5 bases, with 13 bases separating them. The DNA for the CDR3 is TGTGCCAGCAGTCCGCCGGGACAAAACAATGAGCAGTTCTTC. It is translated as CASSPPGQNNEQFF.

The chain recombines TRBV9 with TRBJ2-1; 10 bases line up with TRBD2. This CDR3 is built from 17 residues. Unmatched junction bases numbered 9, after V lost 4 bases and J lost 2 bases. Germline-derived CDR1 and CDR2 are SGDLS and YYNGEE. CDR3 nucleotide sequence: TGTGCCAGCAGCCCCCGGAGACTAGCGGGCACCTACAATGAGCAGTTCTTC. Amino acids: CASSPRRLAGTYNEQFF.

The rearrangement joins TRBV29-1 to TRBJ1-1; 8 nucleotides match TRBD1. This CDR3 is 16 amino acids long. Germline CDR1 and CDR2: SQVTM and ANQGSEA. V was pared by 4 bases and J by 0 bases, with 10 bases of the junction left unmatched. The CDR3 DNA sequence: TGCAGCGTTGGGTCCTTAACAGGGGGGATGAACACTGAAGCTTTCTTT. It yields the protein CSVGSLTGGMNTEAFF.

The V call is TRBV25-1, the J call TRBJ1-2; 7 positions agree with TRBD1. The V and J ends lost 3 bases and 6 bases, in that order; junction bases with no gene match: 7. CDR1 and CDR2 (germline): MGHDK, SYGVNS. This CDR3 is built from 14 residues. The DNA for the CDR3 is TGTGCCAGCAGTGATGACAGGGAGGCCAATGGCTACACCTTC. It encodes CASSDDREANGYTF.

The chain uses TRBV10-3 and TRBJ1-1; D is unresolved. From germline, CDR1 is ENHRY and CDR2 SYGVKD. The CDR3 runs to 12 residues. V was shortened by 4 bases and J by 1 base, with 4 bases between the two germline ends. CDR3: CAISGQNTEAFF. The CDR3 nucleotides read TGTGCCATCAGTGGTCAGAACACTGAAGCTTTCTTT.

V is TRBV9 and J is TRBJ2-2; 7 bases line up with TRBD2. The V and J ends lost 3 bases and 5 bases, in that order; junction bases with no gene match: 10. The CDR3 is 16 residues long. The germline gives CDR1 SGDLS, CDR2 YYNGEE. As DNA, the CDR3 is TGTGCCAGCAGCGAGGATCTAGCGGTTACGACCGGGGAGCTGTTTTTT. Protein: CASSEDLAVTTGELFF.

The chain is built from TRBV15 and TRBJ2-3, with a possible D match to TRBD2 (7 bases). The CDR3 sequence is 18 residues long. V was clipped by 3 bases and J by 4 bases, with 23 bases between them. CDR1 and CDR2 from the germline V gene are LNHNV and YYDKDF (reference sequence). The CDR3 region has the DNA TGTGCCACCAGCAGGAAGGGGGGAGGTGCGGGAGCGTCAGATACGCAGTATTTT. It is translated as CATSRKGGGAGASDTQYF.

V usage is TRBV11-2 and J usage is TRBJ1-5; weak D call: TRBD1 (6 bases). The CDR3 has 14 amino acids. The V and J ends lost 5 bases and 2 bases respectively, with 10 bases between them. Germline loops: CDR1 SGHAT, CDR2 FQNNGV. The DNA of the CDR3 is TGTGCCAGCAGCACAGGGTCGGGCAATCAGCCCCAGCATTTT. Protein product: CASSTGSGNQPQHF.

The chain carries TRBV19 and TRBJ1-2, with D maybe TRBD1 (5 bases). Germline V gives CDR1 LNHDA, CDR2 SQIVND (reference sequence). The CDR3 is 14 residues long. Deletions cut 4 bases from V and 7 bases from J, with 16 bases between. CDR3 in amino acids: CASSTFRGSGGYTF. CDR3 bases: TGTGCCAGTAGTACTTTTAGGGGCTCGGGTGGCTACACCTTC.

The J gene is TRBJ2-7, the V gene TRBV25-1; possible D gene TRBD1, 5 bases. V lost 2 bases, J lost 3 bases, and 11 bases lay in between. The V gene's germline CDR1 is MGHDK and CDR2 SYGVNS. This CDR3 has 14 residues. The CDR3: CASSEQGQDYEQYF. Written as DNA, the CDR3 is TGTGCCAGCAGTGAACAGGGTCAAGACTACGAGCAGTACTTC.

The chain has TRBV27 and TRBJ2-7, with D possibly matching TRBD1 (5 bases). Germline CDR1 is MNHEY and CDR2 is SMNVEV (reference sequence). The CDR3 runs to 14 residues. With 5 bases removed from V and 3 bases from J, the gap between germline ends came to 14 bases. The DNA for the CDR3 is TGTGCCAGCAGTCAAGACAGTATTCACTACGAGCAGTACTTC. Its translation: CASSQDSIHYEQYF.

This clone was seen a handful of times. The gene calls are TRBV10-3 and TRBJ2-7; D is unclear. This CDR3 comprises 12 residues. Trimming removed 2 bases at V and 9 bases at J, with 11 bases between. In germline, CDR1 is ENHRY, CDR2 SYGVKD. CDR3 amino acids: CAISETGPGQYF. In DNA form, the CDR3 reads TGTGCCATCAGTGAGACTGGGCCCGGGCAGTACTTC.

The genes are TRBV5-1 and TRBJ2-1; D may be TRBD1 (6 bases). Germline lookup yields CDR1 SGHRS and CDR2 YFSETQ. V shed 4 bases and J shed 5 bases, with 16 bases lying between them. The CDR3 extends over 15 amino acids. CDR3 residues: CASSNRLGAHNEQFF. The CDR3 DNA reads TGCGCCAGCAGCAACCGTCTGGGGGCGCACAATGAGCAGTTCTTC.

This chain joins TRBV10-3 and TRBJ2-2; the D gene is possibly TRBD1 (5 bases). The ends were cut back, 6 bases at V and 4 bases at J, with 9 bases in the middle. Per the germline V gene, CDR1 is ENHRY and CDR2 is SYGVKD. CDR3 size: 13 residues. The CDR3 DNA follows: TGTGCCATCAGGGGGCGAGGCACCGGGGAGCTGTTTTTT. Protein: CAIRGRGTGELFF.

The V call is TRBV29-1, the J call TRBJ2-3; 9 bases are shared with TRBD1. The CDR3 has 14 residues. Germline CDR1 reads SQVTM; CDR2 reads ANQGSEA. The J segment lost 2 bases and the V segment lost 3 bases, leaving 3 bases of the junction unmatched. The CDR3 DNA is TGCAGCGTTGACTGGACAGGGGACACAGATACGCAGTATTTT. It translates to CSVDWTGDTDTQYF.

The chain joins TRBV9 to TRBJ2-1; 10 bases map to TRBD1. The CDR3 has 14 residues. Germline-derived CDR1 and CDR2 are SGDLS and YYNGEE. With V trimmed by 2 bases and J by 9 bases, 5 bases remained unmatched. CDR3 amino acids: CASSVGTGVGEQFF. The CDR3 coding sequence is TGTGCCAGCAGCGTGGGGACAGGGGTAGGTGAGCAGTTCTTC.

The chain carries TRBV28 and TRBJ1-5, with D perhaps matching TRBD1 (6 bases). CDR1 is MDHEN, CDR2 SYDVKM, per germline. The CDR3 runs to 15 residues. Between the trimmed V and J ends, which lost 5 bases and 2 bases, there was a span of 13 bases. The CDR3 DNA follows: TGTGCCAGCAGTCCTCCAGGGGCTGGCAATCAGCCCCAGCATTTT. The encoded protein is CASSPPGAGNQPQHF.